This TCR beta chain was found in a study of cytomegalovirus exposure and HLA in healthy donors. Study-wide results and limits: Judged likely to be a sequencing artifact was a cluster of highly shared sequence variants. According to a later analysis, most TCR beta chains associated with CMV appeared HLA-restricted. Later genetic work tied a missense DCLRE1C variant to beta-chain V and J trimming. For most TCR sequences rarity was the rule, although some public TCRs occurred in many donors.

The PCR used 60 Vbeta and 13 Jbeta primers. The assay was immunoSEQ multiplex PCR, and TCRdb's table has in-frame clones only and misses some. The sample's table shows approximately 50,000 clones. This CDR3 is built from 14 residues. V was clipped by 5 bases and J by 7 bases, with 17 bases between them. CDR1 and CDR2 from the germline V gene are SGHNT and YENEEA. Of note for this clone: Antigen: not known.

The rearrangement links TRBV11-3 to TRBJ2-5; no clear D gene. This TCR came from a male donor in good health and CMV-seronegative. The sample taken for sequencing was PBMCs. Here the CDR3 reads CASSPTNQEGTQYF. The CDR3 nucleotides are TGTGCCAGCAGCCCCACTAACCAAGAAGGGACCCAGTACTTC.